The 24 T cell receptor beta chains in this list originate from one sample, sequenced in a study of blood T cells in healthy people across ages. Combining a sample-barcoded 5' primer with a J-beta primer mix, a second PCR ran for roughly 7 to 12 cycles. Each CDR3 protein gets one entry after TCRdb re-called the 5' RACE reads with MiXCR. The sample has around 780,000 distinct CDR3 sequences; 56% are singletons. What was sequenced was blood. These receptors all stem from a middle-aged man in good health.

The V call is TRBV7-9, the J call TRBJ2-4, with 10 bases that match TRBD2. The CDR3 covers 15 residues. J was trimmed by 6 bases and V by 5 bases; bases with no gene match: 7. CDR1 is SEHNR, CDR2 FQNEAQ, per germline (reference sequence). CDR3 DNA sequence: TGTGCCAGCAGCGCAGGAACTAGCGGGACAAACATTCAGTACTTC. This sequence encodes CASSAGTSGTNIQYF.

The rearrangement joins TRBV29-1 to TRBJ1-2; D is unresolved. Germline CDR1 reads SQVTM; CDR2 reads ANQGSEA. This CDR3 comprises 13 residues. Trimming pared 6 bases from V and 4 bases from J, leaving 15 bases between. DNA for the CDR3: TGCAGCGTGTCCCCTCGAGGCGGCTATGGCTACACCTTC. It codes for CSVSPRGGYGYTF.

The chain links TRBV7-3 to TRBJ2-4; D could derive from TRBD1 or TRBD2 (7 bases each). The assigned J gene may be wrong: the sequence end matches TRBJ2-7 better. The CDR3 contains 15 residues. Germline V CDR1 and CDR2: SGHTA, FQGTGA. CDR3 sequence (DNA): TGTGCCAGCAGCTTAGGCCCAGGGGGGGGCTACGAGCAGTACTTC. Protein sequence: CASSLGPGGGYEQYF.

This clonotype was detected a few times. The V call is TRBV20-1, the J call TRBJ2-1; perhaps D is TRBD1 or TRBD2 (6 bases each). Germline loops: CDR1 DFQATT, CDR2 SNEGSKA (reference sequence). The CDR3 consists of 14 residues. Between the trimmed V and J ends, which lost 3 bases and 4 bases, there was a span of 13 bases. CDR3 in amino acids: CSASEGGPYNEQFF. The DNA of the CDR3 is TGCAGTGCTAGCGAGGGGGGCCCGTACAATGAGCAGTTCTTC.

The chain recombines TRBV6-6 with TRBJ2-7; D remains unclear. The V end was cut by 9 bases, the J end by 0 bases, with 15 bases between. Germline CDR1 is MNHNY and CDR2 is SVGAGI (reference sequence). The CDR3 length is 14 residues. The CDR3 reads CASTAGGSSYEQYF. Written as DNA, the CDR3 is TGTGCCAGTACCGCCGGCGGTAGCTCCTACGAGCAGTACTTC.

The chain recombines TRBV7-9 with TRBJ1-1, with D maybe TRBD1 (5 bases). Germline V gene sequence: CDR1 SEHNR, CDR2 FQNEAQ (reference sequence). Trimming left V 5 bases short and J 1 base short, with 14 bases between. The CDR3 is made up of 15 amino acids. CDR3 region: CASSLGHTGNTEAFF. CDR3 in DNA: TGTGCCAGCAGCCTAGGGCATACAGGGAACACTGAAGCTTTCTTT.

Only a few counts were recorded for this clonotype. The chain couples TRBV14 to TRBJ2-7, with a tentative D call TRBD1 (6 bases). V lost 4 bases and J lost 1, with 14 bases in between. Germline CDR1 reads SGHDN; CDR2 reads FVKESK. There are 15 residues in the CDR3. The CDR3 nucleotides read TGTGCCAGCAGCCCCCTCCTGGACAGATCCTACGAGCAGTACTTC. It is translated as CASSPLLDRSYEQYF.

This chain links TRBV7-9 with TRBJ1-2, with unresolved D. V lost 2 bases and J 5 bases, leaving 12 bases between the germline ends. The CDR3 is 14 residues long. Germline CDR1 and CDR2: SEHNR and FQNEAQ (reference sequence). The CDR3 nucleotides are TGTGCCAGCAGCTTAAATATCGCGGTTTATGGCTACACCTTC. It encodes CASSLNIAVYGYTF.

The chain combines TRBV20-1 with TRBJ2-4; 13 bases fit TRBD2. CDR1 DFQATT and CDR2 SNEGSKA come from the germline V gene (reference sequence). The CDR3 is 13 residues long. V dropped 6 bases and J dropped 6; count of bases not matched to a gene: 2. The DNA for the CDR3 is TGCAGTGCCCGGACTAGCGGGAGAAACATTCAGTACTTC. It encodes CSARTSGRNIQYF.

J is TRBJ2-7 and V is TRBV7-9; 8 positions match TRBD2. CDR3 length: 18 residues. V was clipped by 5 bases and J by 3 bases; unmatched bases: 18. The germline V gene encodes CDR1 SEHNR and CDR2 FQNEAQ (reference sequence). DNA for the CDR3: TGTGCCAGCAGCCCCTCTCCCTCAGCGGGAGAGAATTACTACGAGCAGTACTTC. It codes for CASSPSPSAGENYYEQYF.

The chain combines TRBV7-3 with TRBJ2-5; TRBD2 matches 9 bases. The junction had 8 bases not matched to a gene; V was cut back by 4 bases and J by 2 bases. The CDR3 runs 16 residues. From germline, CDR1 is SGHTA and CDR2 FQGTGA. CDR3 sequence reads: CASSSERTSGQETQYF. The CDR3 DNA sequence: TGTGCCAGCAGCTCCGAACGAACTAGCGGGCAAGAGACCCAGTACTTC.

The rearrangement links TRBV29-1 to TRBJ2-3; D might be TRBD1 (6 bases). Trimming cost V 6 bases and J 0 bases, with 13 bases left between them. The CDR3 is 14 residues long. Germline loops: CDR1 SQVTM, CDR2 ANQGSEA. CDR3 sequence: CSVLKDSSTDTQYF. For the CDR3, the DNA is TGCAGCGTCCTAAAGGACAGCAGCACAGATACGCAGTATTTT.

V gene TRBV4-2 combines with J gene TRBJ2-5, with 9 bases fitting TRBD2. The CDR3 sequence is 18 residues long. J gave up 4 bases and V 0 bases, and 12 bases lay outside the gene matches. Germline V gene lookup returns CDR1 LGHNA and CDR2 YNFKEQ. CDR3 sequence: CASSQDFSGGTGRETQYF. In nucleotides, the CDR3 is TGTGCCAGCAGCCAAGATTTTAGCGGGGGAACCGGACGAGAGACCCAGTACTTC.

The CDR3 protein is CSALIRLGLAAQETQYF. The CDR3, as DNA: TGCAGTGCTCTCATCCGTCTGGGACTAGCGGCCCAAGAGACCCAGTACTTC. V gene TRBV20-1 combines with J gene TRBJ2-5; 11 nucleotides agree with TRBD2. The V and J ends lost 5 bases and 1 base, in that order; junction bases with no gene match: 12. The CDR3 runs 17 residues. Germline V lookup: CDR1 DFQATT, CDR2 SNEGSKA (reference sequence).

This clonotype was recorded a few times. The rearrangement links TRBV7-9 to TRBJ2-4; 9 bases align to TRBD1. Germline values: CDR1 SEHNR, CDR2 FQNEAQ (reference sequence). J was trimmed by 6 bases and V by 5 bases; bases with no gene match: 8. CDR3 length equals 15 residues. The CDR3 spells CASSTRDRVGNIQYF. The DNA for the CDR3 is TGTGCCAGCAGCACCCGGGACAGGGTCGGAAACATTCAGTACTTC.

This clonotype is labeled medium-sized. The chain is built from TRBV7-2 and TRBJ2-5; weak D call: TRBD2 (5 bases). The CDR3 totals 16 residues. Deletions cut 5 bases from V and 0 bases from J, with 16 bases between. Germline V gene data show CDR1 as SGHTA and CDR2 as FQGNSA. CDR3 coding DNA: TGTGCCAGCAGCCCTAGCCTAGGGCGAGACCAAGAGACCCAGTACTTC. It yields the protein CASSPSLGRDQETQYF. Looking up the rest from reference TRBV7-2 and TRBJ2-5 gives the full variable domain: GAGVSQSPSNKVTEKGKDVELRCDPISGHTALYWYRQSLGQGLEFLIYFQGNSAPDKSGLPSDRFSAERTGGSVSTLTIQRTQQEDSAVYLCASSPSLGRDQETQYFGPGTRLLVL.

This chain joins TRBV2 and TRBJ2-5; possibly TRBD1 for D (6 bases). The J call may be in error: the DNA end matches TRBJ2-7 better. The CDR3 contains 13 residues. The germline V gene has CDR1 SNHLY and CDR2 FYNNEI. The CDR3 region is CASSEDRGYEQYF. The CDR3 coding sequence is TGTGCCAGCAGTGAGGACAGAGGCTACGAGCAGTACTTC.

The rearrangement links TRBV15 to TRBJ2-3, with TRBD1 identical over 8 bases. J was trimmed by 5 bases and V by 3 bases; bases with no gene match: 7. The CDR3 consists of 15 residues. Germline CDR1 is LNHNV and CDR2 is YYDKDF (reference sequence). CDR3 nucleotides: TGTGCCACCAGCAGGCCCGGACAGGGATTAGATACGCAGTATTTT. This codes for CATSRPGQGLDTQYF.

The J gene is TRBJ2-7, the V gene TRBV6-2 or TRBV6-3, with TRBD2 matching 7 bases. J gave up 4 bases and V 2 bases, and 8 bases lay outside the gene matches. Looked up from germline, CDR1 is MNHEY and CDR2 is SVGEGT. The CDR3 is made up of 15 amino acids. The CDR3 is CASSYGREQGYEQYF. The CDR3 coding sequence is TGTGCCAGCAGTTACGGGCGGGAGCAAGGGTACGAGCAGTACTTC.

The chain combines TRBV10-3 with TRBJ2-7, with D perhaps matching TRBD2 (5 bases). Gene TRBJ2-5 matches the end of the DNA better, so the J call may be wrong. Germline CDR1 is ENHRY and CDR2 is SYGVKD. The CDR3 loop spans 13 amino acids. DNA of the CDR3: TGTGCCATCAGTGAGCGGGAAGGGGAGACCCAGTACTTC. This sequence encodes CAISEREGETQYF.

This clonotype was observed a single time. V and J are TRBV5-1 and TRBJ1-1, with D perhaps matching TRBD1 (6 bases). The CDR3 is made up of 17 amino acids. The germline V gene has CDR1 SGHRS and CDR2 YFSETQ. Trimming removed 2 bases from V and 5 bases from J, with 22 bases in between. CDR3 region: CASSFTVVDSTPTEAFF. The DNA of the CDR3 is TGCGCCAGCAGCTTCACGGTAGTGGACAGCACCCCTACTGAAGCTTTCTTT.

This clonotype came up many times. V is TRBV27 and J is TRBJ2-1; 14 bases are shared with TRBD2. The length of the CDR3 is 15 residues. Germline V gene sequence: CDR1 MNHEY, CDR2 SMNVEV (reference sequence). V was clipped by 6 bases and J by 7 bases; unmatched bases: 5. Here the CDR3 DNA reads TGTGCCAGCAGCCCCGGGACTAGCGGGAGTAATGAGCAGTTCTTC. It is translated as CASSPGTSGSNEQFF.

This clonotype was seen a few times. The rearrangement joins TRBV7-9 to TRBJ2-4, with 9 bases identical to TRBD1. The CDR3 is 17 amino acids. J was trimmed by 3 bases and V by 3 bases; bases with no gene match: 9. Germline V CDR1 and CDR2: SEHNR, FQNEAQ (reference sequence). The CDR3 spells CASSFWGQGLGKNIQYF. The CDR3 DNA reads as TGTGCCAGCAGCTTCTGGGGACAGGGTTTAGGCAAAAACATTCAGTACTTC.

The chain links TRBV7-9 to TRBJ1-1; maybe TRBD1 (5 bases). V was shortened by 7 bases and J by 7 bases, with 16 bases between the two germline ends. The germline V gene encodes CDR1 SEHNR and CDR2 FQNEAQ (reference sequence). The CDR3 is 13 amino acids. CDR3 DNA: TGTGCCAGCAACAAACCTGGGGGGGGTGAAGCTTTCTTT. It translates to CASNKPGGGEAFF.